This T cell receptor beta chain was sequenced during a study of shared clonotypes between healthy human individuals. The table came from immunoSEQ multiplex PCR; TCRdb's copy has only in-frame clones and leaves some out. The table lists about 1.9 million clones, just over 90% of them singletons. CD8 cells classed as naive were CD45RO-negative and positively selected for CCR7, excluding terminally differentiated effector memory CD45RA+ cells. The clonotype originates from a man younger than 35 in good health. Some clones in this sample may be carry-over from other donors' samples. Specimen: naive CD8+ T cells from PBMCs.

CDR3 bases: TGTGCCAGCAGCCAAGACAGGGCCCTCTCTGGAAACACCATATATTTT. Encoded protein: CASSQDRALSGNTIYF. The chain links TRBV11-2 to TRBJ1-3; TRBD1 matches at 7 bases. Unmatched junction bases numbered 7, after V lost 5 bases and J lost 0 bases. The CDR3 is 16 amino acids. The germline V gene encodes CDR1 SGHAT and CDR2 FQNNGV. The whole variable domain, filled in from reference TRBV11-2 and TRBJ1-3, reads EAGVAQSPRYKIIEKRQSVAFWCNPISGHATLYWYQQILGQGPKLLIQFQNNGVVDDSQLPKDRFSAERLKGVDSTLKIQPAKLEDSAVYLCASSQDRALSGNTIYFGEGSWLTVV.